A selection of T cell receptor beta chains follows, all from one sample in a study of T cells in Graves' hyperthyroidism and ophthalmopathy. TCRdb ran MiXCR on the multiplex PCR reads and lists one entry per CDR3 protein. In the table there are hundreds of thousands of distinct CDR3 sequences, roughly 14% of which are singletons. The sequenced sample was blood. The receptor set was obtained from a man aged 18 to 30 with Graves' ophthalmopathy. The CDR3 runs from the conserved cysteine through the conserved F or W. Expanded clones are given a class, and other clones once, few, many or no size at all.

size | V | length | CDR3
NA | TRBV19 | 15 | CASSSPGQTTGELFF
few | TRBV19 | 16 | CASSIEVLAGTDTQYF
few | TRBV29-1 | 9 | CSVSGEAFF
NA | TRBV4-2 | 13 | CASSQGAGNEAFF
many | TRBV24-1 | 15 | CATSDTGGAYNEQFF
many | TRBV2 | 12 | CASRRESYEQYF
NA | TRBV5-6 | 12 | CASSPGPREAFF
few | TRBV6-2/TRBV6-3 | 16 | CASTSPRTGQIYEQYF
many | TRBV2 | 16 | CASSEVPAGNQETQYF
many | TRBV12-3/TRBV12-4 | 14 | CASSFTGASQPQHF
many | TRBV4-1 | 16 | CASSQQTSLGTDTQYF
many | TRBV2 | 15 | CASSGQSLNPYEQYF
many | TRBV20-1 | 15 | CSVKRPTVNGDTQYF
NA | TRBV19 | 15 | CASSIRVSGANVLTF
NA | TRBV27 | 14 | CASSKGGLAGGLFF
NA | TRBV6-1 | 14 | CASSLGDSLLEAFF
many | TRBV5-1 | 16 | CASNPLRGGGGNEQFF
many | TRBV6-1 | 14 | CASRGFFGEYEQYF
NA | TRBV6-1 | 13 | CASSLGPAETQYF
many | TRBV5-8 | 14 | CASSFSGGAETQYF
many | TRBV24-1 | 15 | CATREAGGAGETQYF
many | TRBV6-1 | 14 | CASLGTGGDYEQYF